Listed here is a single T cell receptor (beta chain). Antigen unknown. The CDR3 consists of 13 residues. The V end lost 1 base, the J end lost 1 base, and 2 bases lay between the germline ends. Germline CDR1 is MGHRA and CDR2 is YSYEKL. This sample was included in a study of T cell responses to AZD1222 COVID-19 vaccine. Overall study: Pooling was applied to second doses at about 4 or about 12 weeks. Regarding the study as a whole: None of the repertoires were sampled until the peak T cell response had passed. Receipt of two AZD1222 doses was followed by a rise in Spike-specific TCR breadth and depth. Clonal diversity may have been underestimated in mostly white British donors.

Profiled with immunoSEQ multiplex PCR; TCRdb holds only in-frame clones, not every one. The sample yields about 97,000 clones, 88% seen once. The chain employs TRBV4-1 and TRBJ1-5; no firm D call. This sequence was found in an adult in good health. The source was peripheral blood, collected on day 0 of AZD1222 vaccination. CDR3 protein: CASSQGSNQPQHF. The CDR3 DNA follows: TGCGCCAGCAGCCAAGGCAGCAATCAGCCCCAGCATTTT.